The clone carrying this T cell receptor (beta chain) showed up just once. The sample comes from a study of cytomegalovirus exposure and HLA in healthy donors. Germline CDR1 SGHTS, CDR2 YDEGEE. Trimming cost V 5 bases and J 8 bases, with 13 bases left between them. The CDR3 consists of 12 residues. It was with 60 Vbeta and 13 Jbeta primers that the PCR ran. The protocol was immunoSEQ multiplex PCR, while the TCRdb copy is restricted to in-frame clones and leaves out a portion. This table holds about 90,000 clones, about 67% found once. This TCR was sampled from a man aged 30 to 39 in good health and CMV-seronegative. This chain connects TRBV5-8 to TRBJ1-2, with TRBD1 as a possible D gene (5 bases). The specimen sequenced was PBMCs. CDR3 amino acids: CASSSPYRGYTF. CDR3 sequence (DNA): TGTGCCAGCAGTTCTCCTTACAGGGGCTACACCTTC.